These T cell receptor beta chains were read from a single sample in a study of CD8 T cells in Susac syndrome. Using its own MiXCR run on the immunoSEQ multiplex PCR reads, TCRdb lists one record per CDR3 protein. Of about 130,000 distinct CDR3 sequences listed, about 95% are singletons. Sequenced: CD4+ T cells from PBMCs. The receptors come from a human donor with multiple sclerosis. The CDR3 runs from the conserved cysteine through the conserved F or W. D genes are given only for firm matches. Clone size is stated in some rows and not others, as once, few, many or a class when expanded.

D,J,size,V,CDR3,DNA
NA,TRBJ2-5,once,TRBV5-4,CASSLGANSYQETQYF,TGTGCCAGCAGCTTGGGAGCGAACTCGTACCAAGAGACCCAGTACTTC
NA,TRBJ1-4,NA,TRBV12-3/TRBV12-4,CASSLRQVNEKLFF,TGTGCCAGCAGTTTGCGGCAAGTTAATGAAAAACTGTTTTTT
NA,TRBJ1-1,NA,TRBV20-1,CSARDQRRRNTEAFF,TGCAGTGCTAGAGATCAGAGACGGAGGAACACTGAAGCTTTCTTT
TRBD2,TRBJ2-5,NA,TRBV7-7,CASSAIAGGAKETQYF,TGTGCCAGCAGCGCTATTGCGGGAGGAGCAAAGGAGACCCAGTACTTC
TRBD2,TRBJ2-2,NA,TRBV27,CASSLFRREANTGELFF,TGTGCCAGCAGTTTATTTAGGCGGGAGGCGAACACCGGGGAGCTGTTTTTT
TRBD1,TRBJ2-7,once,TRBV7-8,CASSLGLDRGYEQYF,TGTGCCAGCAGCTTAGGCCTGGACAGGGGCTACGAGCAGTACTTC
NA,TRBJ2-7,NA,TRBV5-6,CASSLGFGQGGEQYF,TGTGCCAGCAGCTTGGGATTTGGGCAGGGAGGCGAGCAGTACTTC
NA,TRBJ1-1,once,TRBV6-6,CASSYGGVTEAFF,TGTGCCAGCAGTTACGGCGGGGTAACTGAAGCTTTCTTT
TRBD1,TRBJ1-1,NA,TRBV10-3,CAITGGQETGNTEAFF,TGTGCCATCACCGGAGGACAGGAGACGGGGAACACTGAAGCTTTCTTT
NA,TRBJ2-3,NA,TRBV9,CASSVGAISTDTQYF,TGTGCCAGCAGCGTAGGAGCAATTTCCACAGATACGCAGTATTTT
TRBD1,TRBJ1-4,NA,TRBV2,CASSVLDRVSRFGEKLFF,TGTGCCAGCAGTGTACTGGACAGGGTTTCTCGCTTTGGTGAAAAACTGTTTTTT
NA,TRBJ2-2,NA,TRBV9,CASTGRTTGTGELFF,TGTGCCAGCACAGGAAGGACGACGGGCACCGGGGAGCTGTTTTTT
NA,TRBJ1-1,NA,TRBV3-1,CASSQADRLNTEAFF,TGTGCCAGCAGCCAGGCCGACAGGCTGAACACTGAAGCTTTCTTT
NA,TRBJ1-5,NA,TRBV18,CASSPGTSNQPQHF,TGTGCCAGCTCACCAGGGACGAGCAATCAGCCCCAGCATTTT
NA,TRBJ1-6,NA,TRBV6-1,CASRQPAGSSNSPLHF,TGTGCCAGCAGACAGCCTGCGGGCAGCAGTAATTCACCCCTCCACTTT
TRBD1,TRBJ1-1,NA,TRBV14,CASSQLDRGEPEAFF,TGTGCCAGCAGCCAACTGGACAGGGGGGAACCTGAAGCTTTCTTT
NA,TRBJ1-1,NA,TRBV12-3/TRBV12-4,CASNFYTEAFF,TGTGCCAGCAACTTTTACACTGAAGCTTTCTTT
TRBD1,TRBJ2-2,NA,TRBV4-3,CASSQGTGGYVSGELFF,TGCGCCAGCAGCCAAGGTACAGGGGGCTACGTAAGCGGGGAGCTGTTTTTT
TRBD2,TRBJ2-2,NA,TRBV5-1,CASSLAGPYTGELFF,TGCGCCAGCAGCTTAGCGGGACCTTACACCGGGGAGCTGTTTTTT
NA,TRBJ2-1,NA,TRBV5-1,CASSRSLQSYNEQFF,TGCGCCAGCAGCAGGAGTCTTCAGTCCTACAATGAGCAGTTCTTC
TRBD1,TRBJ2-7,NA,TRBV5-1,CASSSQGARDEQYF,TGCGCCAGCAGCTCGCAGGGGGCTAGGGACGAGCAGTACTTC
NA,TRBJ1-2,NA,TRBV7-9,CASSFLQDYGYTF,TGTGCCAGCAGTTTTTTACAGGACTATGGCTACACCTTC
TRBD2,TRBJ2-5,NA,TRBV2,CASRSAGGTVETQYF,TGTGCCAGCAGATCAGCGGGGGGGACCGTGGAGACCCAGTACTTC
NA,TRBJ1-2,NA,TRBV18,CASSLERVSDGYTF,TGTGCCAGCTCCTTAGAGAGGGTGTCCGATGGCTACACCTTC
TRBD2,TRBJ2-3,NA,TRBV6-5,CASSQGTSGPDTQYF,TGTGCCAGCAGCCAAGGGACTAGTGGGCCAGATACGCAGTATTTT
NA,TRBJ1-1,NA,TRBV19,CASTLRQANTEAFF,TGTGCCAGTACCCTGAGACAGGCCAACACTGAAGCTTTCTTT
NA,TRBJ2-2,NA,TRBV14,CASSQILVGAGELFF,TGTGCCAGCAGCCAAATACTAGTTGGAGCCGGGGAGCTGTTTTTT
TRBD2,TRBJ2-1,NA,TRBV2,CASSDRTSESDEQFF,TGTGCCAGCAGTGACCGTACTAGCGAGAGCGATGAGCAGTTCTTC
TRBD2,TRBJ2-7,NA,TRBV20-1,CSANLAGRGYEQYF,TGCAGTGCTAATCTAGCGGGAAGGGGGTACGAGCAGTACTTC
NA,TRBJ2-7,once,TRBV30,CAWSWDRGSEQYF,TGTGCCTGGAGTTGGGATCGGGGGAGCGAGCAGTACTTC
NA,TRBJ2-5,NA,TRBV30,CAWSVRAGETQYF,TGTGCCTGGAGTGTAAGAGCCGGAGAGACCCAGTACTTC
TRBD1,TRBJ2-1,NA,TRBV7-9,CASSFGQGLYNEQFF,TGTGCCAGCAGCTTTGGACAGGGGCTCTACAATGAGCAGTTCTTC
NA,TRBJ2-1,NA,TRBV25-1,CASSEWSGTNEQFF,TGTGCCAGCAGTGAATGGAGTGGAACCAATGAGCAGTTCTTC
NA,TRBJ1-2,NA,TRBV20-1,CSASPSNYGYTF,TGCAGTGCAAGCCCTTCGAACTATGGCTACACCTTC
NA,TRBJ2-4,NA,TRBV6-2/TRBV6-3,CASSSARIENIQYF,TGTGCCAGCAGTTCGGCCAGGATAGAAAACATTCAGTACTTC
TRBD1,TRBJ1-1,NA,TRBV2,CASSVDRGRAEAFF,TGTGCCAGCAGTGTTGACAGGGGCAGGGCTGAAGCTTTCTTT
NA,TRBJ1-1,NA,TRBV5-4,CASSLPKGEGTEAFF,TGTGCCAGCAGCCTTCCCAAGGGTGAAGGCACTGAAGCTTTCTTT
TRBD2,TRBJ2-7,NA,TRBV15,CATSRGREGFYEQYF,TGTGCCACCAGCAGAGGACGGGAGGGATTCTACGAGCAGTACTTC
TRBD1,TRBJ1-1,NA,TRBV11-1,CASSTGGQLNTEAFF,TGTGCCAGCAGTACCGGGGGACAGTTGAACACTGAAGCTTTCTTT
TRBD2,TRBJ2-2,NA,TRBV10-2,CASSGLAGEETGELFF,TGCGCCAGCAGTGGACTAGCGGGAGAGGAGACCGGGGAGCTGTTTTTT
NA,TRBJ1-2,NA,TRBV14,CASSQSQGAFYGYTF,TGTGCCAGCAGCCAAAGCCAAGGAGCTTTCTATGGCTACACCTTC
NA,TRBJ1-1,NA,TRBV6-1,CASTLTVRSEAFF,TGTGCCAGCACCCTGACAGTCCGCTCCGAAGCTTTCTTT
TRBD2,TRBJ2-3,NA,TRBV3-1,CASSLISGGTQYF,TGTGCCAGCAGCCTCATAAGCGGGGGGACGCAGTATTTT
NA,TRBJ2-7,NA,TRBV5-5,CASSRGTDEYEQYF,TGTGCCAGCAGCCGCGGGACAGACGAGTACGAGCAGTACTTC
NA,TRBJ1-5,NA,TRBV6-2/TRBV6-3,CASGARGSSNQPQHF,TGTGCCAGCGGGGCGAGGGGCAGTAGCAATCAGCCCCAGCATTTT
TRBD1,TRBJ1-1,NA,TRBV3-1,CASSLGQAHTEAFF,TGTGCCAGCAGCCTAGGACAGGCTCACACTGAAGCTTTCTTT
TRBD2,TRBJ2-7,NA,TRBV25-1,CASSQLGTTFEQYF,TGTGCCAGCAGTCAACTCGGGACTACTTTTGAGCAGTACTTC
NA,TRBJ2-4,NA,TRBV2,CASSESGKTKYF,TGTGCCAGCAGTGAGTCGGGGAAGACCAAGTACTTC
NA,TRBJ2-7,NA,TRBV5-4,CASSPGTRQGGTYEQYF,TGTGCCAGCAGCCCAGGTACGCGCCAGGGAGGAACCTACGAGCAGTACTTC
TRBD1,TRBJ1-2,NA,TRBV7-6,CASSPGTGGQYGYTF,TGTGCCAGCAGCCCCGGGACAGGGGGGCAATATGGCTACACCTTC
TRBD1,TRBJ1-1,NA,TRBV27,CASSLFGTDNTEVFF,TGTGCCAGCAGTTTATTCGGGACAGATAACACTGAAGTTTTCTTT
NA,TRBJ2-5,NA,TRBV6-6,CASSYRLQETQYF,TGTGCCAGCAGTTATCGGCTTCAAGAGACCCAGTACTTC
TRBD1,TRBJ1-2,NA,TRBV12-3/TRBV12-4,CASRATGGSGYGYTF,TGTGCCAGCAGAGCAACAGGGGGCTCAGGCTATGGCTACACCTTC
NA,TRBJ2-7,NA,TRBV29-1,CSVVTGYEQYF,TGCAGCGTTGTCACTGGATACGAGCAGTACTTC
NA,TRBJ2-7,NA,TRBV29-1,CSVEEGGPYEQYF,TGCAGCGTTGAAGAAGGGGGGCCCTACGAGCAGTACTTC